A selection of T cell receptor beta chains follows, all from one sample in a study of blood T cell repertoires in COVID-19. Here immunoSEQ multiplex PCR was the method, and the copy in TCRdb shows in-frame clones only, minus some. The sample holds 150,000 to 200,000 clones, 77% seen once. The sequenced material came from peripheral blood. These receptors were collected from a man between 70 and 80 years old with acute or convalescent COVID-19. Both conserved end residues are part of each CDR3. The D gene is left open where the match is weak. Clone sizes are given selectively: once, few, many, or a class where the clone is expanded.

d_call	v_call	clone_size	cdr3_length	j_call	cdr3_nt	cdr3_aa
-	TRBV24-1	few	13	TRBJ2-3	TGTGCCACCAGTGACACGAATAGCGATACGCAGTATTTT	CATSDTNSDTQYF
TRBD2	TRBV5-4	once	13	TRBJ2-3	TGTGCCAGCTCTAGCGGGCAAACAGATACGCAGTATTTT	CASSSGQTDTQYF
TRBD1	TRBV3-1/TRBV3-2	-	13	TRBJ2-7	TGTGCCAGCAGCCGGGACAGGGAGTCCGAGCAGTACTTC	CASSRDRESEQYF
TRBD1	TRBV5-5	-	17	TRBJ1-5	TGTGCCAGCAGTCAGGGACAGGGGGGCAATAGCAATCAGCCCCAGCATTTT	CASSQGQGGNSNQPQHF
-	TRBV11-3	-	13	TRBJ2-7	TGTGCCAGCAGCCCTTACACGGGCTACGAGCAGTACTTC	CASSPYTGYEQYF
-	TRBV14	-	14	TRBJ2-2	TGTGCCAGCAGCCTTCAACAGGCGTCCGGGGAGCTGTTTTTT	CASSLQQASGELFF
TRBD1	TRBV6-5	few	13	TRBJ2-7	TGTGCCAGCAGTAGGCAGGGGGCACAAGAGCAGTACTTC	CASSRQGAQEQYF
-	TRBV15	-	18	TRBJ1-1	TGTGCCACCAGCAGAGGCAGGACAGTCCAGGACATGAACACTGAAGCTTTCTTT	CATSRGRTVQDMNTEAFF
TRBD1	TRBV27	few	19	TRBJ2-1	TGTGCCAGCAGTTTATCTGGGACAGGGGTATCGGCAGGCCAACTTTCAAAGTTCTTC	CASSLSGTGVSAGQLSKFF
-	TRBV28	-	14	TRBJ2-4	TGTGCCAGCAGTTTGGGGGGTAACAAAAACATTCAGTACTTC	CASSLGGNKNIQYF
-	TRBV28	once	14	TRBJ1-6	TGTGCCAGCAAGAGCAGGGGAGATAATTCACCCCTCCACTTT	CASKSRGDNSPLHF
-	TRBV28	-	15	TRBJ2-5	TGTGCCAGCAGTTCAAAGTATAGGGGAACGGAGACCCAGTACTTC	CASSSKYRGTETQYF
-	TRBV6-5	-	16	TRBJ2-7	TGTGCCAGCAGTTCCCGGTCCCCTAGGTCGCGTTACGAGCAGTACTTC	CASSSRSPRSRYEQYF
TRBD2	TRBV2	-	13	TRBJ2-5	TGTGCCAGCAAGCTAGCGGGGGAAGAGACCCAGTACTTC	CASKLAGEETQYF
-	TRBV24-1	-	16	TRBJ2-5	TGTGCCACCAGTGATTTCACGGGGAGGTACCAAGAGACCCAGTACTTC	CATSDFTGRYQETQYF
-	TRBV7-2	-	13	TRBJ2-7	TGTGCCAGCAGCCCACAGGAGTGGCACGAGCAGTACTTC	CASSPQEWHEQYF
-	TRBV3-1/TRBV3-2	few	15	TRBJ2-4	TGTGCCAGCAGCCGGATGACCTTGGGAGGAAACATTCAGTACTTC	CASSRMTLGGNIQYF
TRBD2	TRBV5-1	-	16	TRBJ2-1	TGCGCCAGCAGCTCCCTGACTAGCGGGGCGGGATATGAGCAGTTCTTC	CASSSLTSGAGYEQFF
TRBD2	TRBV5-5	-	17	TRBJ2-2	TGTGCCAGCAGCTATCTCACAGCGGGAGCGAACACCGGGGAGCTGTTTTTT	CASSYLTAGANTGELFF
-	TRBV7-7	-	14	TRBJ2-2	TGTGCTAGCAGCTTGGACTCGAACACCGGGGAGCTGTTTTTT	CASSLDSNTGELFF
TRBD1	TRBV5-1	-	16	TRBJ1-2	TGCGCCAGCAGCTCGCAGGGGGCCAGGAAGGACTATGGCTACACCTTC	CASSSQGARKDYGYTF
TRBD1	TRBV2	-	13	TRBJ1-5	TGTGCCACCAAGCAGGGGGTGGGGCAGCCCCAGCATTTT	CATKQGVGQPQHF
-	TRBV6-5	-	14	TRBJ1-2	TGTGCCAGCAGTTACGGGCTCAGCAGCTATGGCTACACCTTC	CASSYGLSSYGYTF
-	TRBV7-9	-	19	TRBJ1-6	TGTGCCAGCAGCTTAGCGACCTCAGGGGTGAGGGGGGGTAATTCACCCCTCCACTTT	CASSLATSGVRGGNSPLHF
-	TRBV10-3	-	13	TRBJ1-1	TGTGCCATCAACCCCACAGGGAACACTGAAGCTTTCTTT	CAINPTGNTEAFF
TRBD1	TRBV29-1	few	15	TRBJ1-4	TGCAGCGTTGGGTTCCCAGGGGGCTTAAATGAAAAACTGTTTTTT	CSVGFPGGLNEKLFF
-	TRBV6-5	-	15	TRBJ1-6	TGTGCCAGCAGTTCTTTGGGCAGTCGAAATTCACCCCTCCACTTT	CASSSLGSRNSPLHF
TRBD2	TRBV9	-	16	TRBJ2-3	TGTGCCAGCAGCGTAGAACTAGCGGGAGTTCCAGATACGCAGTATTTT	CASSVELAGVPDTQYF
-	TRBV6-4	-	16	TRBJ2-1	TGTGCCAGCAGTCCTACAGGGACAAACTCCTACAATGAGCAGTTCTTC	CASSPTGTNSYNEQFF
-	TRBV5-1	-	17	TRBJ1-1	TGCGCCAGCAGCTTGGCCGCTCTGGCAGGGAAGAACACTGAAGCTTTCTTT	CASSLAALAGKNTEAFF
-	TRBV7-9	-	14	TRBJ2-6	TGTGCCAGCAGCTCCTATTCTGGGGCCAACGTCCTGACTTTC	CASSSYSGANVLTF
-	TRBV5-1	-	14	TRBJ1-2	TGCGCCAGCAGCCAGAGACAGGCTGGGGATGGCTACACCTTC	CASSQRQAGDGYTF
TRBD1	TRBV7-9	-	12	TRBJ1-2	TGTGCCAGCCGAGAGGGGGCGTTGGGCTACACCTTC	CASREGALGYTF
TRBD1	TRBV28	-	14	TRBJ1-5	TGTGCCAGCACCCAGGACAGGTCTTATCAGCCCCAGCATTTT	CASTQDRSYQPQHF
-	TRBV3-1/TRBV3-2	-	13	TRBJ1-1	TGTGCCAGCAGCCAGAGTTCTGGCACTGAAGCTTTCTTT	CASSQSSGTEAFF
-	TRBV7-8	-	14	TRBJ2-7	TGTGCCAGCAGCTTAGGGGCACTCTCCTACGAGCAGTACTTC	CASSLGALSYEQYF
-	TRBV5-4	once	12	TRBJ2-7	TGTGCCAGCAGCCCAGGGCCCGGCGAGCAGTACTTC	CASSPGPGEQYF
TRBD2	TRBV7-7	-	16	TRBJ2-5	TGTGCTAGCAGCTTAGGCGGGGCGGGAGGTCAGGAGACCCAGTACTTC	CASSLGGAGGQETQYF
-	TRBV10-3	-	13	TRBJ1-3	TGTGCCATCAGTGAACAGACTGGAAACACCATATATTTT	CAISEQTGNTIYF
-	TRBV12-3/TRBV12-4	-	13	TRBJ2-5	TGTGCCAGCAGTTTGGCCCAGCAAGAGACCCAGTACTTC	CASSLAQQETQYF
TRBD1	TRBV29-1	few	14	TRBJ1-4	TGCAGCGTTGAACCCGGGACAGGGGGGGGAAAACTGTTTTTT	CSVEPGTGGGKLFF
-	TRBV28	once	13	TRBJ2-5	TGTGCCAGCAGTTTGGTAGCGATGGAGACCCAGTACTTC	CASSLVAMETQYF
-	TRBV3-1/TRBV3-2	-	16	TRBJ2-2	TGTGCCAGCAACCTCGGGGGCGGGAGAACTACCGGGGAGCTGTTTTTT	CASNLGGGRTTGELFF
TRBD1	TRBV10-3	-	16	TRBJ2-2	TGTGCCATCAGTGGGTGGGGACAGGGGAACACCGGGGAGCTGTTTTTT	CAISGWGQGNTGELFF
TRBD2	TRBV7-2	-	16	TRBJ2-5	TGTGCCAGCAGCCCAATAGCGGGATACAACCAAGAGACCCAGTACTTC	CASSPIAGYNQETQYF
TRBD2	TRBV9	-	15	TRBJ2-1	TGTGCCAGCAGCGGAACTAGCGGTTCCTACAATGAGCAGTTCTTC	CASSGTSGSYNEQFF
TRBD1	TRBV24-1	-	13	TRBJ1-2	TGTGCCACCAGTGATTTCTCAGGGGGTGGCTACACCTTC	CATSDFSGGGYTF
TRBD2	TRBV5-4	-	16	TRBJ2-1	TGTGCCAGCAGCTTGGCCAGGGGACTAGCAAACAATGAGCAGTTCTTC	CASSLARGLANNEQFF
TRBD2	TRBV2	-	15	TRBJ2-7	TGTGCCAGCAGCGCGGGACTAGCGGGGGGCTACGAGCAGTACTTC	CASSAGLAGGYEQYF
TRBD1	TRBV7-6	-	14	TRBJ1-1	TGTGCCAGCAGCCAACAGGGGGGGAGCACTGAAGCTTTCTTT	CASSQQGGSTEAFF
TRBD1	TRBV29-1	few	12	TRBJ1-5	TGCAGCGCGAGACAGGGGAGTCAGCCCCAGCATTTT	CSARQGSQPQHF